This T cell receptor beta chain was obtained from a study of blood T cells in healthy people across ages. This clonotype was seen a few times. Its antigen is still unknown. Alongside a J-beta primer mix, a sample-barcoded 5' primer served in a second PCR lasting about 7 to 12 cycles. A 12-random-nucleotide template-switch adaptor tagged each cDNA molecule. TCRdb reprocessed the 5' RACE reads with MiXCR, giving one entry per CDR3 protein. The profile shows more than 650,000 distinct CDR3 sequences, roughly 24% of them singletons. Findings and limits, study-wide: Expanded clonotype changes were possibly confounded by unknown donor CMV status.

Germline-derived CDR1 and CDR2 are MDHEN and SYDVKM. CDR3 length: 12 residues. These sequences were also reported in another study, on T cells of mothers and their children.

J is TRBJ2-7 and V is TRBV28; D gene uncertain. The last part of the DNA fits TRBJ2-1 better; the J call may be wrong. The clonotype was recovered from a boy aged 5-17 years in good health. The sequencing sample was made of blood. The CDR3 is CASSSPTGEQFF. The CDR3 bases are TGTGCCAGCAGTTCCCCGACTGGAGAGCAGTTCTTC.